What follows describes a single T cell receptor beta chain. The data stem from a study of blood T cell repertoires in COVID-19. Germline assignment: CDR1 SQVTM and CDR2 ANQGSEA. The CDR3 runs to 14 residues. The ends lost 6 bases at V and 0 bases at J; junction bases unmatched: 6. The assay was immunoSEQ multiplex PCR, and TCRdb's table has in-frame clones only and misses some. The sample contains approximately 110,000 clones, approximately 85% of which appear only once. The sequenced sample consisted of peripheral blood. The receptor was isolated from a man between 65 and 80 years old with acute or convalescent COVID-19. The chain couples TRBV29-1 to TRBJ2-7; 9 positions agree with TRBD1. CDR3 in DNA: TGCAGCGTGTTGACAGGGGGTAGCTCCTACGAGCAGTACTTC. This codes for CSVLTGGSSYEQYF.